Listed below are T cell receptor beta chains from one sample, sequenced in a study of T-cell memory formation after mild COVID-19. MiXCR, applied by TCRdb to the 5' RACE reads, yields one record per CDR3 protein. This sample yields 300,000 or so distinct CDR3 sequences, of which under 20% are seen a single time; less than 30% belongs to the top ten. The sample comprised PBMCs or a T cell subset sorted from them (not recorded which). These receptors originate from a man aged 18-30 years who had mild COVID-19 (a few samples of this study predate the infection). Cell type and time point are not known. Both conserved end residues are part of each CDR3. Each record gives: V gene, clone size, J gene, D gene, CDR3 DNA, CDR3 protein. D genes are given only for firm matches. Part of the rows lack a size; the others show once, few, many or a class for expanded clones.

V: TRBV27; size: NA; J: TRBJ1-2; D: TRBD1; DNA: TGTGCCAGCAGTGGGAACACAGGGGAGGGCTACACCTTC; CDR3: CASSGNTGEGYTF
V: TRBV7-2; size: NA; J: TRBJ2-1; D: NA; DNA: TGTGCCAGCAGTCCGAGGAGTTTTAGCTCCTACAATGAGCAGTTCTTC; CDR3: CASSPRSFSSYNEQFF
V: TRBV6-6; size: few; J: TRBJ2-1; D: NA; DNA: TGTGCCAGCAGCGGGATAAGGGGGAACCGAACCGATGAGCAGTTCTTC; CDR3: CASSGIRGNRTDEQFF
V: TRBV7-6; size: NA; J: TRBJ2-3; D: NA; DNA: TGTGCCAGCAGCAACACGGAGAACACAGATACGCAGTATTTT; CDR3: CASSNTENTDTQYF
V: TRBV5-1; size: many; J: TRBJ2-3; D: NA; DNA: TGCGCCAGCGTCAGGGGGGGGAGCACAGATACGCAGTATTTT; CDR3: CASVRGGSTDTQYF
V: TRBV7-2; size: many; J: TRBJ2-1; D: NA; DNA: TGTGCCAGCAGCTCCCTGGGGGTCGGGGTAGCCTACAATGAGCAGTTCTTC; CDR3: CASSSLGVGVAYNEQFF
V: TRBV4-3; size: NA; J: TRBJ1-6; D: NA; DNA: TGCGCCAGCAGCCAAGCTTCCCAATTGGGAAATTCACCCCTCCACTTT; CDR3: CASSQASQLGNSPLHF
V: TRBV12-3/TRBV12-4; size: NA; J: TRBJ2-5; D: NA; DNA: TGTGCCAGCACCAATCCTCAGGCATATGACGAGACCCAGTACTTC; CDR3: CASTNPQAYDETQYF
V: TRBV12-3/TRBV12-4; size: few; J: TRBJ2-7; D: TRBD1; DNA: TGTGCCAGCAGTTGGGGACAGGCGTCCTACGAGCAGTACTTC; CDR3: CASSWGQASYEQYF
V: TRBV9; size: few; J: TRBJ2-4; D: TRBD1; DNA: TGTGCCAGCAGCGCGACAGGGGGCCGAAACATTCAGTACTTC; CDR3: CASSATGGRNIQYF
V: TRBV7-8; size: few; J: TRBJ2-2; D: NA; DNA: TGTGCCAGCAGCTTAAATCGCAGGGGGAGGGCCGGGGAGCTGTTTTTT; CDR3: CASSLNRRGRAGELFF
V: TRBV9; size: few; J: TRBJ2-1; D: NA; DNA: TGTGCCAGCAGCGTAGGAAGGTCCTCCTACAATGAGCAGTTCTTC; CDR3: CASSVGRSSYNEQFF
V: TRBV30; size: NA; J: TRBJ2-3; D: TRBD2; DNA: TGTGCCTGGGGCACTAGCGGGGGGATCGATACGCAGTATTTT; CDR3: CAWGTSGGIDTQYF
V: TRBV4-3; size: NA; J: TRBJ2-7; D: TRBD1; DNA: TGCGCCAACCGGGACAGGGAGCCCTTCTCCTACGAGCAGTACTTC; CDR3: CANRDREPFSYEQYF
V: TRBV7-9; size: NA; J: TRBJ2-5; D: NA; DNA: TGTGCCAGCACCGACAGTCCTGAGACCCAGTACTTC; CDR3: CASTDSPETQYF
V: TRBV5-1; size: few; J: TRBJ1-3; D: NA; DNA: TGCGCCAGCAGCCGAGGAGAAAACACCATATATTTT; CDR3: CASSRGENTIYF
V: TRBV20-1; size: few; J: TRBJ2-3; D: NA; DNA: TGCAGTGCTAGAGGCCCGGGACAATTCACAGATACGCAGTATTTT; CDR3: CSARGPGQFTDTQYF
V: TRBV29-1; size: NA; J: TRBJ1-1; D: NA; DNA: TGCAGCGTTCCAGGACCGTTCATGAACACTGAAGCTTTCTTT; CDR3: CSVPGPFMNTEAFF
V: TRBV5-1; size: many; J: TRBJ2-2; D: NA; DNA: TGCGCCAGCAGCCGAGGGCCCAACACCGGGGAGCTGTTTTTT; CDR3: CASSRGPNTGELFF
V: TRBV27; size: many; J: TRBJ2-1; D: NA; DNA: TGTGCCAGCAACGAAAGGGGGTTGGATGAGCAGTTCTTC; CDR3: CASNERGLDEQFF
V: TRBV11-2; size: NA; J: TRBJ2-7; D: TRBD2; DNA: TGTGCCAGCAAGCTAGCGGGGGGCCTCTACGAGCAGTACTTC; CDR3: CASKLAGGLYEQYF
V: TRBV7-9; size: NA; J: TRBJ2-2; D: NA; DNA: TGTGCCAGCAGCTCGATAGGTCCCGGGGAGCTGTTTTTT; CDR3: CASSSIGPGELFF
V: TRBV6-5; size: few; J: TRBJ2-3; D: NA; DNA: TGTGCCAGCAGTTACTCGGGCACCACAGATACGCAGTATTTT; CDR3: CASSYSGTTDTQYF
V: TRBV5-1; size: NA; J: TRBJ2-1; D: TRBD2; DNA: TGCGCCAGCAGCTCGATAGGACCGCCGGGGGGTGAGCAGTTCTTC; CDR3: CASSSIGPPGGEQFF
V: TRBV7-2; size: NA; J: TRBJ2-7; D: NA; DNA: TGTGCCAGCAGTTTTAGGCCTGAGGAGCAGTACTTC; CDR3: CASSFRPEEQYF
V: TRBV2; size: few; J: TRBJ1-6; D: NA; DNA: TGTGCCAGCAGTGAACCGGGACTTTCCGCGACTAATTCACCCCTCCACTTT; CDR3: CASSEPGLSATNSPLHF
V: TRBV6-1; size: NA; J: TRBJ2-3; D: NA; DNA: TGTGCCTCCACCAGGGGGGCTGGGACAGATACGCAGTATTTT; CDR3: CASTRGAGTDTQYF
V: TRBV27; size: NA; J: TRBJ1-5; D: NA; DNA: TGTGCCAGCAGTTTTGGCAGATCCAATCAGCCCCAGCATTTT; CDR3: CASSFGRSNQPQHF
V: TRBV7-9; size: NA; J: TRBJ2-6; D: NA; DNA: TGTGCCAGCAGCTACCCCAGTGTTCTTGGGGCCAACGTCCTGACTTTC; CDR3: CASSYPSVLGANVLTF
V: TRBV20-1; size: many; J: TRBJ1-1; D: NA; DNA: TGCAGTGCTAGAGGAGGGCCCACGAACACTGAAGCTTTCTTT; CDR3: CSARGGPTNTEAFF
V: TRBV7-6; size: many; J: TRBJ2-1; D: TRBD2; DNA: TGTGCCAGCAGCTTACTTAGCGGGGGGGGCTACAATGAGCAGTTCTTC; CDR3: CASSLLSGGGYNEQFF
V: TRBV5-1; size: many; J: TRBJ2-3; D: TRBD1; DNA: TGCGCCAGCAAAGGACAGGGCAGCACAGATACGCAGTATTTT; CDR3: CASKGQGSTDTQYF
V: TRBV12-3/TRBV12-4; size: NA; J: TRBJ2-3; D: TRBD2; DNA: TGTGCCAGCAGCTACACGGGCGGGGGAGATACGCAGTATTTT; CDR3: CASSYTGGGDTQYF
V: TRBV19; size: NA; J: TRBJ2-3; D: TRBD2; DNA: TGTGCCAGTATCTTGTTGGAAGCGGGGACCGATAGCACAGATACGCAGTATTTT; CDR3: CASILLEAGTDSTDTQYF
V: TRBV19; size: few; J: TRBJ1-5; D: NA; DNA: TGTGCCAGTAGTATAAGTTCAGGGGGCAATCAGCCCCAGCATTTT; CDR3: CASSISSGGNQPQHF
V: TRBV5-5; size: NA; J: TRBJ2-5; D: TRBD2; DNA: TGTGCCAGCAGCCCGACCCGGACTAGCGGGGGACAAGAGACCCAGTACTTC; CDR3: CASSPTRTSGGQETQYF
V: TRBV30; size: few; J: TRBJ2-7; D: NA; DNA: TGTGCCTGGAGTGTGACAGCCGACGAGCAGTACTTC; CDR3: CAWSVTADEQYF